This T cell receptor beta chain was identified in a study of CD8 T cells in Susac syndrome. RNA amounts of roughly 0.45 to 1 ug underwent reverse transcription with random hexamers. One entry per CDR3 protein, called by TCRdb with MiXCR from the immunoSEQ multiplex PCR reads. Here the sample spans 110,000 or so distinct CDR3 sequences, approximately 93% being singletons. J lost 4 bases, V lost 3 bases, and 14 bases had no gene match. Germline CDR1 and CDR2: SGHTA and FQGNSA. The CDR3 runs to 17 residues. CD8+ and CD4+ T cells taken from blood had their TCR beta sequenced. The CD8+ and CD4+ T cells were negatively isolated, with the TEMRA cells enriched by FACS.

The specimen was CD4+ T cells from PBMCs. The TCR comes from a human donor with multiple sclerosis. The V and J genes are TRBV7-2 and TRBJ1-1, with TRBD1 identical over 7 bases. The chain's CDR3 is CASSFPRQGTSITEAFF. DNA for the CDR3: TGTGCCAGCAGCTTTCCCCGACAGGGAACGTCGATCACTGAAGCTTTCTTT.